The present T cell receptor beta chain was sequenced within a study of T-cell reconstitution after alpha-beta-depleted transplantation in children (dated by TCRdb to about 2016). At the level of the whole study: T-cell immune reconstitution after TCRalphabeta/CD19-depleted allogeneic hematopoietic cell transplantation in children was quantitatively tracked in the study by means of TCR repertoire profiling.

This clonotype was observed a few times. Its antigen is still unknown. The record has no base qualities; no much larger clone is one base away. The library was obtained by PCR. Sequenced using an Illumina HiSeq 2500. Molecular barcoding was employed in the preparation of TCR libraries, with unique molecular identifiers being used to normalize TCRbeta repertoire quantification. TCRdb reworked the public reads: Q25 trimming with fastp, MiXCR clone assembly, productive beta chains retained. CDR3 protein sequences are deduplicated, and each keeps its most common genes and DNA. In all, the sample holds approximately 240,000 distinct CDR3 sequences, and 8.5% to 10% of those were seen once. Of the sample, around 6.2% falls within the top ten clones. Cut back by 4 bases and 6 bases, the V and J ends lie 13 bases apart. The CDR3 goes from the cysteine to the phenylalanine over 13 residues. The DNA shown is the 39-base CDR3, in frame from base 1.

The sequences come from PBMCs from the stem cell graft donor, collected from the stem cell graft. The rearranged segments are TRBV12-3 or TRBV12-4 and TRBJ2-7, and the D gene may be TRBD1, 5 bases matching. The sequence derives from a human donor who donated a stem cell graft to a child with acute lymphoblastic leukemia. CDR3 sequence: CASSSTQGSEQYF. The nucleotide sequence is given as TGTGCCAGCAGTTCAACCCAGGGTAGCGAGCAGTACTTC.